This T cell receptor beta chain emerged from a study of T-cell reconstitution after alpha-beta-depleted transplantation in children. Molecular barcoding with unique molecular identifiers was used for the TCRbeta library. TCRdb re-derived calls from the PCR reads in MiXCR, one entry per CDR3 protein. The sample records fewer than 250,000 distinct CDR3 sequences, under 20% being singletons. Study results and caveats: T-cell numbers and diversity, one year after transplant, stemmed largely from T cells that were newly produced.

The table lists this clonotype with many counts. No antigen is known for it. Germline V lookup: CDR1 LGHDT, CDR2 YNNKEL (reference sequence). Trimming removed 4 bases from V and 2 bases from J; junction bases left unmatched: 5. The CDR3 covers 15 residues. The sample was PBMCs, mostly from graft donor cells, taken 360 days after TCRalphabeta/CD19-depleted stem cell transplant. The V call is TRBV3-1, the J call TRBJ2-3; 8 bases align to TRBD2. The sequence derives from a male patient aged 2 to 10 who had a stem cell transplant for acute lymphoblastic leukemia, so the T cells may come from the graft donor. Here the CDR3 DNA reads TGTGCCAGCAGCCCGAGCGGGGGACACACAGATACGCAGTATTTT. This encodes CASSPSGGHTDTQYF.